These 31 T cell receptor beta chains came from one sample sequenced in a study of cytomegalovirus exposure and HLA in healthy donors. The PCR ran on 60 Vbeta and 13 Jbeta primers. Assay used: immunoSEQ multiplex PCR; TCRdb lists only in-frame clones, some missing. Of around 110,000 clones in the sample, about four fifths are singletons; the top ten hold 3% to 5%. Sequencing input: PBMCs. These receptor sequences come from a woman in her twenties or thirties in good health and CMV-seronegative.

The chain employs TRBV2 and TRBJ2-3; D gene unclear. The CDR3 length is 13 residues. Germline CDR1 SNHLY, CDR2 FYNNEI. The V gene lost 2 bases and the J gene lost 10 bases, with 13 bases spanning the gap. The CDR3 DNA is TGTGCCAGCAGTGAATATCTCGGCGGAGCGCAGTATTTT. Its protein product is CASSEYLGGAQYF. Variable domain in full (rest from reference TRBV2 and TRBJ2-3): EPEVTQTPSHQVTQMGQEVILRCVPISNHLYFYWYRQILGQKVEFLVSFYNNEISEKSEIFDDQFSVERPDGSNFTLKIRSTKLEDSAMYFCASSEYLGGAQYFGPGTRLTVL.

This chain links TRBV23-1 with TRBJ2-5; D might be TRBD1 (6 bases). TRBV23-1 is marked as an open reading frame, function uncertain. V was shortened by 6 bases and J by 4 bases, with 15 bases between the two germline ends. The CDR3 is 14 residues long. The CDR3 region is CASSPKFRGETQYF. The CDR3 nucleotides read TGCGCCAGCAGCCCAAAATTCAGGGGAGAGACCCAGTACTTC.

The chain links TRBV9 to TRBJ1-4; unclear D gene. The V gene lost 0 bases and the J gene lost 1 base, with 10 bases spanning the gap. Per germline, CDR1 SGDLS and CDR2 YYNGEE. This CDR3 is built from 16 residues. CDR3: CASSVDPGRTNEKLFF. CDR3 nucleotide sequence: TGTGCCAGCAGCGTAGATCCGGGGAGAACTAATGAAAAACTGTTTTTT.

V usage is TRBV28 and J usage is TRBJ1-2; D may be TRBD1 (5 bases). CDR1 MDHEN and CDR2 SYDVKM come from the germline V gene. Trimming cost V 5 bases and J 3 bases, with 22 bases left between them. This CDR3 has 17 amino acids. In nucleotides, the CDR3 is TGTGCCAGCAGTCCACTACCGTCGCTCAGGGTGGACTATGGCTACACCTTC. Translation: CASSPLPSLRVDYGYTF.

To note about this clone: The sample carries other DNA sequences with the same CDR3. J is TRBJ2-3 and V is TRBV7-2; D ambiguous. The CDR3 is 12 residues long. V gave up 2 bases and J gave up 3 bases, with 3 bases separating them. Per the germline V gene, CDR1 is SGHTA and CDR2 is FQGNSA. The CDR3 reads CASSLSTDTQYF. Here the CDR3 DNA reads TGTGCCAGCAGCTTATCGACAGATACGCAGTATTTT.

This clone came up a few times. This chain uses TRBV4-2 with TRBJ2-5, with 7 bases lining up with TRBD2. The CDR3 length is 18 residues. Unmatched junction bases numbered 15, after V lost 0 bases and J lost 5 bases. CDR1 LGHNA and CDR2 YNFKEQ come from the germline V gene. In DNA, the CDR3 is TGTGCCAGCAGCCAAGAAGGTATCGGCGGGGAGGGCCTGGAGACCCAGTACTTC. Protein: CASSQEGIGGEGLETQYF.

The CDR3 protein is CASSFMSGSSYRGTNEKLFF. In nucleotides, the CDR3 is TGTGCCAGCAGTTTCATGTCCGGCAGCTCCTACCGCGGAACTAATGAAAAACTGTTTTTT. This sequence joins TRBV28 and TRBJ1-4, with D unclear. This CDR3 spans 20 amino acids. Deletions cut 3 bases from V and 1 base from J, with 24 bases between. From germline, CDR1 is MDHEN and CDR2 SYDVKM. The complete variable domain, with remaining parts taken from reference TRBV28 and TRBJ1-4, reads DVKVTQSSRYLVKRTGEKVFLECVQDMDHENMFWYRQDPGLGLRLIYFSYDVKMKEKGDIPEGYSVSREKKERFSLILESASTNQTSMYLCASSFMSGSSYRGTNEKLFFGSGTQLSVL.

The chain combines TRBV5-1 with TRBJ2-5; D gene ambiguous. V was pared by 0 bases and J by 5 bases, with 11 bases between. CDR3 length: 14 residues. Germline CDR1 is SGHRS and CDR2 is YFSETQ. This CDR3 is CASSLVGQVETQYF. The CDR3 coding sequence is TGCGCCAGCAGCTTGGTTGGTCAGGTGGAGACCCAGTACTTC.

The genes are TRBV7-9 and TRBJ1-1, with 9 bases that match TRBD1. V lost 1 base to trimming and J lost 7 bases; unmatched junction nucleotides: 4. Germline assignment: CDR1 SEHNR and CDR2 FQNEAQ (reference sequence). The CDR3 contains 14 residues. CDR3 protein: CASSLGDRAREAFF. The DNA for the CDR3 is TGTGCCAGCAGCTTAGGGGACAGGGCGCGTGAAGCTTTCTTT.

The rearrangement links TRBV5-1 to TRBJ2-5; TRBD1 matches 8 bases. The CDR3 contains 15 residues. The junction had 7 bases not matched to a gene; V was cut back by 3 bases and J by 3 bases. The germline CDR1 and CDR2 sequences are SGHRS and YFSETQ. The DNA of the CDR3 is TGCGCCAGCAGCTCTCAAGGACAGGGTGAAGAGACCCAGTACTTC. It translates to CASSSQGQGEETQYF.

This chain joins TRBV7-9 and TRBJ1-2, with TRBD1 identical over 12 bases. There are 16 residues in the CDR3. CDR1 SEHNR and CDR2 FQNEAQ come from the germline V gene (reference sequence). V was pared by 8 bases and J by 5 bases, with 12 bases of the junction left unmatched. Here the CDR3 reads CASRGGQGALRYGYTF. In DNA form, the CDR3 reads TGTGCCAGCCGAGGGGGACAGGGGGCCCTAAGGTATGGCTACACCTTC.

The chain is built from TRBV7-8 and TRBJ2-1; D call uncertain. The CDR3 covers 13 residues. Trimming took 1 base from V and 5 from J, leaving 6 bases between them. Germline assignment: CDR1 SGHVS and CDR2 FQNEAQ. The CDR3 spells CASSLGLNNEQFF. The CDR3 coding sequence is TGTGCCAGCAGCTTAGGGCTGAACAATGAGCAGTTCTTC.

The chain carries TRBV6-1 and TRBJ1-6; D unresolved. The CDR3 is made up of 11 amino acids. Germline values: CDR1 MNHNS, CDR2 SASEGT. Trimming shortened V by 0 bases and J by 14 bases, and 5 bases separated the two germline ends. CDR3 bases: TGTGCCAGCAGTGAAGCGAGGGCCCTCCACTTT. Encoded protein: CASSEARALHF.

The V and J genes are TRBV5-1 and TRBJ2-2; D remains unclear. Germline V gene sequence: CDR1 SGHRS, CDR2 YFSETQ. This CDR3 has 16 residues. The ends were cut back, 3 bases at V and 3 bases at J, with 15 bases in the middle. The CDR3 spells CASSSTVHADTGELFF. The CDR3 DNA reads TGCGCCAGCAGCTCAACAGTCCACGCTGACACCGGGGAGCTGTTTTTT. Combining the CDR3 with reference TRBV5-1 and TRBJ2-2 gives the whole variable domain KAGVTQTPRYLIKTRGQQVTLSCSPISGHRSVSWYQQTPGQGLQFLFEYFSETQRNKGNFPGRFSGRQFSNSRSEMNVSTLELGDSALYLCASSSTVHADTGELFFGEGSRLTVL.

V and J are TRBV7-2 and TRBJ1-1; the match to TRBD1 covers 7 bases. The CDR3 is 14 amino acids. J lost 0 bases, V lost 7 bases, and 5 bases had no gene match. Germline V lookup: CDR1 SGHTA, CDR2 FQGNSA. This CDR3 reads CASTRQGLNTEAFF. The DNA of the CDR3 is TGTGCCAGCACCCGACAGGGCCTGAACACTGAAGCTTTCTTT.

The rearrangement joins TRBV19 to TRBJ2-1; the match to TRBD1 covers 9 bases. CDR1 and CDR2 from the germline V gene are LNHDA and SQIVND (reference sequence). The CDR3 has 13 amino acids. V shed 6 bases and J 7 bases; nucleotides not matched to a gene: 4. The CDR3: CASSLQGANEQFF. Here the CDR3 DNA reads TGTGCCAGTAGCCTACAGGGGGCGAATGAGCAGTTCTTC.

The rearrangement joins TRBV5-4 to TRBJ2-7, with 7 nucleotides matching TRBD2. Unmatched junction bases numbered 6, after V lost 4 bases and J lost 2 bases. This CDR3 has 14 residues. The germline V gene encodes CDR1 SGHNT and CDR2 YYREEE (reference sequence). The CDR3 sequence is CASSRTGGPYEQYF. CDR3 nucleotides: TGTGCCAGCAGCCGAACGGGAGGTCCCTACGAGCAGTACTTC.

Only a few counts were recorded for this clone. CDR3 sequence reads: CASSLWVQEETQYF. CDR3 nucleotides: TGTGCCAGCAGCTTATGGGTACAGGAAGAGACCCAGTACTTC. The chain joins TRBV5-4 to TRBJ2-5, with D perhaps TRBD1 (5 bases). V shed 2 bases and J shed 3 bases, with 11 bases lying between them. The germline V gene has CDR1 SGHNT and CDR2 YYREEE (reference sequence). This CDR3 spans 14 amino acids.

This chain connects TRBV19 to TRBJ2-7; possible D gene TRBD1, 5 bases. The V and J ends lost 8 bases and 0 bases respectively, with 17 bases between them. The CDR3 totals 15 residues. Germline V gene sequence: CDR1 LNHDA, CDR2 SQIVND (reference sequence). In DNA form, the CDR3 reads TGTGCCAGTCATCCCGGTCAGGGTATCTCCTACGAGCAGTACTTC. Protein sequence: CASHPGQGISYEQYF.

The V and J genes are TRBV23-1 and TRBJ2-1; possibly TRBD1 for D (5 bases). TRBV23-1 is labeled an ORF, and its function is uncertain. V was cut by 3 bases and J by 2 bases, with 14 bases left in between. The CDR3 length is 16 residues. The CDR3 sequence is CASSHPPQGTYNEQFF. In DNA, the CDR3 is TGCGCCAGCAGTCATCCTCCCCAGGGAACCTACAATGAGCAGTTCTTC.

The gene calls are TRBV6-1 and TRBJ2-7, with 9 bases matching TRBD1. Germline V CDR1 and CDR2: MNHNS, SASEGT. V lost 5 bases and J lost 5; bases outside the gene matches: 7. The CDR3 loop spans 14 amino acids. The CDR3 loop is CASSQRTGDNEQYF. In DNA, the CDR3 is TGTGCCAGCAGTCAACGGACAGGGGATAACGAGCAGTACTTC.

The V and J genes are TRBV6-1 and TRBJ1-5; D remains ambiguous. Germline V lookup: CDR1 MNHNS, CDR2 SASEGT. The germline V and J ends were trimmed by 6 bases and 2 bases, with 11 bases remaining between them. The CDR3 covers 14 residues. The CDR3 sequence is CASSHSTGNQPQHF. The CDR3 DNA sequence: TGTGCCAGCAGCCACTCTACGGGCAATCAGCCCCAGCATTTT.

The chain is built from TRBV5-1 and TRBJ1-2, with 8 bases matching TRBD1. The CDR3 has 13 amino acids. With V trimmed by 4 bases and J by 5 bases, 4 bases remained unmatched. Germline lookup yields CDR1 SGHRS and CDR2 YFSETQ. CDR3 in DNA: TGCGCCAGCAGCCAGGGGGCCGAGTATGGCTACACCTTC. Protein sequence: CASSQGAEYGYTF.

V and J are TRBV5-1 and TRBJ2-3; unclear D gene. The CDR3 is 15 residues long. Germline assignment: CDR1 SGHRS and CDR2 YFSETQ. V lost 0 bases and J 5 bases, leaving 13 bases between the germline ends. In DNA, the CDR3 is TGCGCCAGCAGCTTGGATTCTGCGATTTTAGATACGCAGTATTTT. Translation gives CASSLDSAILDTQYF.

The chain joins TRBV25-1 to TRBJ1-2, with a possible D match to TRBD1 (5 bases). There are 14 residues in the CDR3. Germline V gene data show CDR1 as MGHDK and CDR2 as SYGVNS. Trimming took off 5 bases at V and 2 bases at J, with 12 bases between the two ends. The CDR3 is CASSRGTPNYGYTF. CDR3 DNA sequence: TGTGCCAGCAGTCGGGGGACGCCAAACTATGGCTACACCTTC.

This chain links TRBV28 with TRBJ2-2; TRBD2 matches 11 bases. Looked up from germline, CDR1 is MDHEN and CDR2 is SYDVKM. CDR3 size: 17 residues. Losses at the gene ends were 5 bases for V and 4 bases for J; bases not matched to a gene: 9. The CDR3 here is CASSTGIAGGGTGELFF. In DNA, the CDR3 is TGTGCCAGCAGTACTGGGATAGCGGGAGGGGGCACCGGGGAGCTGTTTTTT.

In DNA form, the CDR3 reads TGTGCCAGCAGTTTAGAAGCAGGGACCTACGAGCAGTACTTC. Translation gives CASSLEAGTYEQYF. V usage is TRBV27 and J usage is TRBJ2-7, with D possibly being TRBD1 (5 bases). The CDR3 extends over 14 amino acids. Germline lookup yields CDR1 MNHEY and CDR2 SMNVEV (reference sequence). V lost 2 bases and J 2 bases, leaving 10 bases between the germline ends.

CDR3 DNA: TGCGCCAGCAGCCAAGATTCAAATCAAGAGACCCAGTACTTC. This encodes CASSQDSNQETQYF. This chain uses TRBV4-3 with TRBJ2-5, with unresolved D. The germline V gene has CDR1 LGHNA and CDR2 YSLEER. The CDR3 totals 14 residues. Trimming cost V 0 bases and J 2 bases, with 7 bases left between them.

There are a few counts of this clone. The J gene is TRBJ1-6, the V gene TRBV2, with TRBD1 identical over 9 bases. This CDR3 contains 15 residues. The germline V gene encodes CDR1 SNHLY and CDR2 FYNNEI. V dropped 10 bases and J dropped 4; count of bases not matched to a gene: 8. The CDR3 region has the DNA TGTGCCATCGGACAGGGGCGCTGGTATAATTCACCCCTCCACTTT. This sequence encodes CAIGQGRWYNSPLHF.

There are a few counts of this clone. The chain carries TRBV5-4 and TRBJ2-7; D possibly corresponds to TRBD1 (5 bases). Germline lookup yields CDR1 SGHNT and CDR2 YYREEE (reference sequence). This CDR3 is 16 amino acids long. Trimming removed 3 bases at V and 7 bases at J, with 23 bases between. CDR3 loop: CASSSSRQKIAVEQYF. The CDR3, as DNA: TGTGCCAGCAGCTCTAGTCGACAGAAAATCGCTGTTGAGCAGTACTTC.

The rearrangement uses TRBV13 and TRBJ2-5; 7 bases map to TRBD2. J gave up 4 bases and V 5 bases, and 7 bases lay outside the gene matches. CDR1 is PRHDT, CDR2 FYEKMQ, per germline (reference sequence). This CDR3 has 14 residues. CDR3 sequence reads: CASSLGGSSETQYF. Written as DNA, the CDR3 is TGTGCCAGCAGCCTCGGCGGGAGTTCAGAGACCCAGTACTTC. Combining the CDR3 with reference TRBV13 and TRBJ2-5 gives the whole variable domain AAGVIQSPRHLIKEKRETATLKCYPIPRHDTVYWYQQGPGQDPQFLISFYEKMQSDKGSIPDRFSAQQFSDYHSELNMSSLELGDSALYFCASSLGGSSETQYFGPGTRLLVL.